Listed below are T cell receptor beta chains from one sample, sequenced in a study of blood T cells in healthy people across ages. TCRdb reprocessed the 5' RACE reads via MiXCR and lists one record per CDR3 protein. Of about 2 million distinct CDR3 sequences listed, roughly 50% are singletons. The specimen was blood. The origin of the receptors is a woman aged 40 to 50 in good health. The CDR3 runs from the conserved cysteine through the conserved F or W. The D gene is left open where the match is weak. Only part of the rows carry a size: once, few, many, or a class if the clone is expanded.

size,D,J,V,DNA,CDR3
.,.,TRBJ2-4,TRBV9,TGTGCCAGCAGCGTAGAGGATTCTGGGGGACCTTGGAAAAACATTCAGTACTTC,CASSVEDSGGPWKNIQYF
.,TRBD2,TRBJ2-4,TRBV10-3,TGTGCCATCAGTGAGTCGACTAGCGGGGGGCGGAACATTCAGTACTTC,CAISESTSGGRNIQYF
few,.,TRBJ2-7,TRBV12-3/TRBV12-4,TGTGCCAGCAGCGGACACTCGAGCTCCTACGAGCAGTACTTC,CASSGHSSSYEQYF
.,.,TRBJ2-5,TRBV6-2/TRBV6-3,TGTGCCAGCAGTTACTCGCCATGGGACCAACGGGAGACCCAGTACTTC,CASSYSPWDQRETQYF
.,TRBD1,TRBJ2-1,TRBV4-3,TGCGCCAGCAGCCAAGGACAGGGCTCCTACAATGGGCAGTTCTTC,CASSQGQGSYNGQFF
.,.,TRBJ2-7,TRBV21-1,TGTGCCAGCAGCAAAGTTTCGGGGTATTACGAGCAGTACTTC,CASSKVSGYYEQYF
.,TRBD2,TRBJ2-3,TRBV5-6,TGTGCCAGCAGCTTCCCGACTAGCGGGGAACGCACAGATACGCAGTATTTT,CASSFPTSGERTDTQYF
.,.,TRBJ1-1,TRBV18,TGTGCCAGCTCGCTACAGAGTACTGACACTGAAGCTTTCTTT,CASSLQSTDTEAFF
.,.,TRBJ1-5,TRBV12-3/TRBV12-4,TGTGCCAGCAGTTTAAGGAGGGGGAAGGACACCAACAATCAGCCCCAGCATTTT,CASSLRRGKDTNNQPQHF
.,.,TRBJ2-3,TRBV7-3,TGTGCCAGCAGCCCCAGGGGGCGGGGGGCAGGAGATACGCAGTATTTT,CASSPRGRGAGDTQYF
.,.,TRBJ2-5,TRBV18,TGTGCCAGCTCACCACTCTTGGGAGAACAAGAGACCCAGTACTTC,CASSPLLGEQETQYF
few,.,TRBJ2-7,TRBV20-1,TGCAGTGCTAGTGGAGGGTGGGACGAGCAGTACTTC,CSASGGWDEQYF
once,TRBD1,TRBJ2-7,TRBV20-1,TGCAGTGCGCAAAGACAGGGAAGGTACGAGCAGTACTTC,CSAQRQGRYEQYF
few,.,TRBJ1-2,TRBV4-2,TGTGCCAGCAGCCAAGCTAGGCCGGGAGGCTACACCTTC,CASSQARPGGYTF
.,TRBD2,TRBJ2-3,TRBV29-1,TGCACCTTCACTCGGGGGGTCACAGATACGCAGTATTTT,CTFTRGVTDTQYF
.,.,TRBJ1-4,TRBV9,TGTGCCAGCAGCACCCCGCAGGGAAGTGTTAAAAAACTGTTTTTT,CASSTPQGSVKKLFF
once,.,TRBJ2-7,TRBV6-5,TGTGCCAGCAAAACCGGGGACGCCTACGAGCAGTACTTC,CASKTGDAYEQYF
.,.,TRBJ2-1,TRBV18,TGTGCCAGCTCACCACCAAACCGCCAGGAGCAGTTCTTC,CASSPPNRQEQFF
few,TRBD1,TRBJ1-5,TRBV6-1,TGTGCCAGCAGCGACAGGGTGCGGCAGCCCCAGCATTTT,CASSDRVRQPQHF
few,TRBD2,TRBJ2-5,TRBV7-2,TGTGCCAGCAGCTTAGCGCAAAGACTAGCGGGGGGGCTAGGGGAGACCCAGTACTTC,CASSLAQRLAGGLGETQYF
.,TRBD2,TRBJ2-3,TRBV12-3/TRBV12-4,TGTGCCGGTAGCGGGGGACCCACAGATACGCAGTATTTT,CAGSGGPTDTQYF
few,.,TRBJ1-2,TRBV28,TGTGCCAGCAGGGATCAGGGGCGCGCCTATGGCTACACCTTC,CASRDQGRAYGYTF
.,.,TRBJ2-3,TRBV18,TGTGCCAGCTCACCATTCCTTCAAGATACGCAGTATTTT,CASSPFLQDTQYF
.,TRBD1,TRBJ1-2,TRBV7-2,TGTGCCAGCAGCTTAGAGGCGTTGGGACAGGGATATGGCTACACCTTC,CASSLEALGQGYGYTF
.,TRBD1,TRBJ2-1,TRBV27,TGTGCCAGCAGTCCCGGGACAGTTTACGAGGGACCCAATGAGCAGTTCTTC,CASSPGTVYEGPNEQFF
.,TRBD1,TRBJ1-5,TRBV6-5,TGTGCCAGCAAAAGCGACAGGGACGATCAGCCCCAGCATTTT,CASKSDRDDQPQHF
.,.,TRBJ2-5,TRBV27,TGTGCCAGCAGTGGGTCTAGCGAGGAGACCCAGTACTTC,CASSGSSEETQYF
.,TRBD1,TRBJ2-4,TRBV5-1,TGCGCCAGCAGCACGGGACAGGGGGGAGGTTACAATGAGCAGTACTTC,CASSTGQGGGYNEQYF
.,.,TRBJ2-5,TRBV18,TGTGCCAGCTCACGGCATCCTGGAGAGACCCAGTACTTC,CASSRHPGETQYF
few,TRBD1,TRBJ1-6,TRBV7-2,TGTGCCAGCAGCCGGACAGGGGGGGATTCACCCCTCCACTTT,CASSRTGGDSPLHF
few,TRBD1,TRBJ2-7,TRBV24-1,TGTGCCACCCTACTAGGGGGCCACGAGCAGTACTTC,CATLLGGHEQYF
.,.,TRBJ1-2,TRBV7-2,TGTGCCAGCAGCTTAGTTTCGGGGGTGACGGGCTACACCTTC,CASSLVSGVTGYTF
few,TRBD2,TRBJ2-3,TRBV7-3,TGTGCCAGCAGCTTAGTTGACCCACGATTGGGAGGGAGCACAGATACGCAGTATTTT,CASSLVDPRLGGSTDTQYF
few,.,TRBJ2-5,TRBV5-8,TGTGCCAGCAGCTTTAGTACAGGGACCCAAGAGACCCAGTACTTC,CASSFSTGTQETQYF
once,.,TRBJ2-5,TRBV20-1,TGCAGTGCTAGTCTGGTGGCAGTCTCCTACAATGAGCAGTACTTC,CSASLVAVSYNEQYF
few,TRBD2,TRBJ2-1,TRBV20-1,TGCAGTGCTCCCTCGAGCGGGGGGGAAAGAATCGCTTACAATGAGCAGTTCTTC,CSAPSSGGERIAYNEQFF
.,TRBD2,TRBJ2-3,TRBV20-1,TGCAGTGCGGGGGGGTACGGCGCAGATACGCAGTATTTT,CSAGGYGADTQYF